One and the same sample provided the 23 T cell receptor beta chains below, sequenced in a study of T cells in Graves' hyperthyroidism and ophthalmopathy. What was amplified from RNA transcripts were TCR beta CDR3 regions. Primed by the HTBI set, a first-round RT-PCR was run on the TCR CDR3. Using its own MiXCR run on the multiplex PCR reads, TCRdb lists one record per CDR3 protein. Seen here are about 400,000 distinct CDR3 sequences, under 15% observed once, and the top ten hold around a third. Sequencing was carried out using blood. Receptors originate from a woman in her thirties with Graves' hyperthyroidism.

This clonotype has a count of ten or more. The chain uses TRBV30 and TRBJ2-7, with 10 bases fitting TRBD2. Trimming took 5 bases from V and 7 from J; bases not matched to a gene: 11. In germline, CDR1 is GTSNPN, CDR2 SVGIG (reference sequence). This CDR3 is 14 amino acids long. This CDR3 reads CAWLRSGRAREQYF. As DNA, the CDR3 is TGTGCCTGGCTAAGGAGCGGGAGGGCCCGTGAGCAGTACTTC.

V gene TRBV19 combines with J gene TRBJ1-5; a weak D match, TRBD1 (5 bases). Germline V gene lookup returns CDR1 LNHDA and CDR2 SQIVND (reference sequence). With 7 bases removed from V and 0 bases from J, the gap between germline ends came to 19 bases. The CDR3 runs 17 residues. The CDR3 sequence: CASTTRKDIPSNQPQHF. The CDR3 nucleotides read TGTGCCAGTACCACCCGGAAGGACATTCCTAGCAATCAGCCCCAGCATTTT. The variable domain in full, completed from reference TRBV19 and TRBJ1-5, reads DGGITQSPKYLFRKEGQNVTLSCEQNLNHDAMYWYRQDPGQGLRLIYYSQIVNDFQKGDIAEGYSVSREKKESFPLTVTSAQKNPTAFYLCASTTRKDIPSNQPQHFGDGTRLSIL.

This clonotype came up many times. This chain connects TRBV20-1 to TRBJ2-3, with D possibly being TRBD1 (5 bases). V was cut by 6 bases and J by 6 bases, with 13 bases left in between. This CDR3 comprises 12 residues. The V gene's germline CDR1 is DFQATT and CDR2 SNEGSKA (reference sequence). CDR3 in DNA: TGCAGTGCGAGAACGGACATCGATACGCAGTATTTT. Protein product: CSARTDIDTQYF.

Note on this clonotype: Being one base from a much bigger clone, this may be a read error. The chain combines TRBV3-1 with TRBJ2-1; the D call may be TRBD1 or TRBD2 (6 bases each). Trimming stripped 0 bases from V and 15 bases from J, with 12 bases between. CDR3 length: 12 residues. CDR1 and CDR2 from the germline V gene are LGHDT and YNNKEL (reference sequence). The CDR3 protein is CASSQDFGGMFF. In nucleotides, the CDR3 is TGTGCCAGCAGCCAAGATTTCGGGGGCATGTTCTTC.

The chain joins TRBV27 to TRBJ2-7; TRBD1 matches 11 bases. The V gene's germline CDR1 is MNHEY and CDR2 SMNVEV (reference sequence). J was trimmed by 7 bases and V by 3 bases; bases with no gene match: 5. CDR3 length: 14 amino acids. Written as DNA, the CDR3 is TGTGCCAGCAGTTTCGGACAGGGGGCGCGGGAGCAGTACTTC. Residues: CASSFGQGAREQYF.

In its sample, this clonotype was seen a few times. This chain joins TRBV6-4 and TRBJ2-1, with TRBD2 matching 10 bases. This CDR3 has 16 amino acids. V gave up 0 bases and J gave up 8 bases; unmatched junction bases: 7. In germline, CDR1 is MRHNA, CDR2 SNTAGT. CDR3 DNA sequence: TGTGCCAGCAGTGACTCTGGGCCTAGCGGGAGTGATGAGCAGTTCTTC. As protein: CASSDSGPSGSDEQFF.

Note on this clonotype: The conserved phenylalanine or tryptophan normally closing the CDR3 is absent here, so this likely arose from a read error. The CDR3 loop reads CASSGVWIQVGPNQPQHL. The CDR3 DNA sequence: TGTGCCAGCAGCGGCGTATGGATCCAGGTGGGACCCAATCAGCCCCAGCATCTT. The J gene is TRBJ1-5, the V gene TRBV28; weak D call: TRBD1 (5 bases). The CDR3 spans 18 residues. Between the trimmed V and J ends, which lost 6 bases and 3 bases, there was a span of 24 bases. Germline V gene data show CDR1 as MDHEN and CDR2 as SYDVKM.

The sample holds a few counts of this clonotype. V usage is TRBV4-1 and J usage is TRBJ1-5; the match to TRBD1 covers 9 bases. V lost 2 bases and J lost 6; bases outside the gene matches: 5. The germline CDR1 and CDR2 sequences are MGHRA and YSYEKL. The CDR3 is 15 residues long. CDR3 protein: CASSQTGGSSQPQHF. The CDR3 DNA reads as TGCGCCAGCAGCCAAACAGGGGGCTCTAGTCAGCCCCAGCATTTT.

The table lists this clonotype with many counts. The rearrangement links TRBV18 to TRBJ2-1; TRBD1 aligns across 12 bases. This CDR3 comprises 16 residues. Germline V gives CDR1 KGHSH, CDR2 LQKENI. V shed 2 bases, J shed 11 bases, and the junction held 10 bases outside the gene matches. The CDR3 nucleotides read TGTGCCAGCTCACCAACTCCGGGACAGGGGGCTGATCAGCAGTTCTTC. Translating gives CASSPTPGQGADQQFF.

This CDR3 is CASSLEGLAGGNEQYF. The CDR3 nucleotides are TGCGCCAGCAGCTTAGAAGGACTAGCGGGAGGTAACGAGCAGTACTTC. The chain has TRBV5-1 and TRBJ2-7; 14 bases agree with TRBD2. Trimming at V came to 2 bases and at J to 5 bases, leaving 6 bases not matched to a gene. CDR3 length: 16 residues. Germline V lookup: CDR1 SGHRS, CDR2 YFSETQ. The full variable domain, in which reference TRBV5-1 and TRBJ2-7 provide the parts outside the CDR3, is KAGVTQTPRYLIKTRGQQVTLSCSPISGHRSVSWYQQTPGQGLQFLFEYFSETQRNKGNFPGRFSGRQFSNSRSEMNVSTLELGDSALYLCASSLEGLAGGNEQYFGPGTRLTVT.

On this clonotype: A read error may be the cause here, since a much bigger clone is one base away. CDR3 nucleotides: TGTGCCAGCAATCGAAACCGGAACAGACAAGAGACCCAGTACTTC. As protein: CASNRNRNRQETQYF. This chain connects TRBV2 to TRBJ2-5; the D is unclear. CDR3 length equals 15 residues. CDR1 is SNHLY, CDR2 FYNNEI, per germline. Trimming removed 7 bases from V and 2 bases from J, with 17 bases in between.

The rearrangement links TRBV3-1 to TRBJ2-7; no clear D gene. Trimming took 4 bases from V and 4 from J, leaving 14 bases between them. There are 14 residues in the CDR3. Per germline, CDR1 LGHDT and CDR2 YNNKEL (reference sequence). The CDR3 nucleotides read TGTGCCAGCAGCCCCAGACTCCAGACTTACGAGCAGTACTTC. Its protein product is CASSPRLQTYEQYF.

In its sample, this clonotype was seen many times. CDR3 amino acids: CASSLSGTQHNEQFF. CDR3 DNA: TGTGCCAGCAGTCTAAGCGGGACGCAGCACAATGAGCAGTTCTTC. V is TRBV12-3 or TRBV12-4 and J is TRBJ2-1, with TRBD2 identical over 7 bases. The trim removed 5 bases at V and 5 bases at J, leaving 9 bases unmatched. This CDR3 spans 15 amino acids.

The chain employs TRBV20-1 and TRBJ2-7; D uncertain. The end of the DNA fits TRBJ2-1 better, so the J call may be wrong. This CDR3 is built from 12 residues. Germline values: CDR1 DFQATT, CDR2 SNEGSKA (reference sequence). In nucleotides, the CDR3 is TGCAGTGGTATAGGCGATTCCTACGAGCAGTTCTTC. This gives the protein CSGIGDSYEQFF.

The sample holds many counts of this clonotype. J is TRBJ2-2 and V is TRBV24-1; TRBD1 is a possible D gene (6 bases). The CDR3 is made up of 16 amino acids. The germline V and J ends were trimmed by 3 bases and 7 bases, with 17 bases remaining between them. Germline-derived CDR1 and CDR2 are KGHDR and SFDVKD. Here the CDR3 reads CATSDNGQPRHGELFF. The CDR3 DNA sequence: TGTGCCACCAGTGATAATGGACAGCCCAGGCACGGGGAGCTGTTTTTT.

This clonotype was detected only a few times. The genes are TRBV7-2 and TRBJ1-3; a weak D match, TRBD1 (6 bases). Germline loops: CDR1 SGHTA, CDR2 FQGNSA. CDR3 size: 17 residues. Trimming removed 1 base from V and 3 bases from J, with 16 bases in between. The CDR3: CASSLVFGGAYGNTIYF. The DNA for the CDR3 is TGTGCCAGCAGCTTAGTTTTCGGGGGCGCCTATGGAAACACCATATATTTT.

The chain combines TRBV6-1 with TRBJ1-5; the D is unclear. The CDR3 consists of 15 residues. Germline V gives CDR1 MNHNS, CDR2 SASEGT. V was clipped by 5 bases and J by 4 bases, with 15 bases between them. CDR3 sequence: CASSPGWGWNQPQHF. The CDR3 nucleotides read TGTGCCAGCAGTCCGGGGTGGGGATGGAATCAGCCCCAGCATTTT.

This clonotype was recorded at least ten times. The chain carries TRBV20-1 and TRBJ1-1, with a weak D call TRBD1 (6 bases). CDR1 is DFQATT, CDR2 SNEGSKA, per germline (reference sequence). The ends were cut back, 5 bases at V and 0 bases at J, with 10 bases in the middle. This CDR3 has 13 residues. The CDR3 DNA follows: TGCAGTGCTGAGGGGGTGATGAACACTGAAGCTTTCTTT. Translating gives CSAEGVMNTEAFF.

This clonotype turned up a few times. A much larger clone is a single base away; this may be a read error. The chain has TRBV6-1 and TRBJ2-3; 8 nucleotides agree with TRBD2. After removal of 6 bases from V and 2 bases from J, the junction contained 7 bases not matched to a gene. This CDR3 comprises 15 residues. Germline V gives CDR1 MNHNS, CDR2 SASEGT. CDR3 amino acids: CASSHTSGNTDTQYF. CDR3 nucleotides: TGTGCCAGCAGCCATACTAGCGGAAACACAGATACGCAGTATTTT.

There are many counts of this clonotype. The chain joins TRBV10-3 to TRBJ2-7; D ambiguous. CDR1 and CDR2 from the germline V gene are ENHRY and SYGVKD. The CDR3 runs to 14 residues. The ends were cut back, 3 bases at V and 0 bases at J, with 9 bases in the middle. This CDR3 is CAISDTTSSYEQYF. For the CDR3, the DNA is TGTGCCATCAGTGATACGACGAGCTCCTACGAGCAGTACTTC.

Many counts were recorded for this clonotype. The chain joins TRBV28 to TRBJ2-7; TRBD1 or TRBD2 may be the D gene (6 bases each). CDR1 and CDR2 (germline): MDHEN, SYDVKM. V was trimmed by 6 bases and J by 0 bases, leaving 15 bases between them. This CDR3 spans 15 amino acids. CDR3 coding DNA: TGTGCCAGCAGCTCACTGGGGGGCAGCTCCTACGAGCAGTACTTC. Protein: CASSSLGGSSYEQYF. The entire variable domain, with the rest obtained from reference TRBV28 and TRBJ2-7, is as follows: DVKVTQSSRYLVKRTGEKVFLECVQDMDHENMFWYRQDPGLGLRLIYFSYDVKMKEKGDIPEGYSVSREKKERFSLILESASTNQTSMYLCASSSLGGSSYEQYFGPGTRLTVT.

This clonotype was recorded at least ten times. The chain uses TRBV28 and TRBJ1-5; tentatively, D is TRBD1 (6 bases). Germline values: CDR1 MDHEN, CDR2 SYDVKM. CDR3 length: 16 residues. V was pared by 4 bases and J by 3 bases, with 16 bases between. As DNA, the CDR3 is TGTGCCAGCAGTTCCACAGGGAAGGGAAACAATCAGCCCCAGCATTTT. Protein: CASSSTGKGNNQPQHF.

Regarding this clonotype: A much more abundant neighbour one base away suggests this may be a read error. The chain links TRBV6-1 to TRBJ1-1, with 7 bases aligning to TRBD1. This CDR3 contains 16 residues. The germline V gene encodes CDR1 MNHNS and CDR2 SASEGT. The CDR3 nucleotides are TGTGCCAGCAGCACGGCGCTGGGACAGATGAACACTGAAGCTTGCTTT. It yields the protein CASSTALGQMNTEACF.